The entry below describes one TCR beta chain. Antigen specificity is unknown. These data come from a study of identical twins. General study results and limits: The study drew conclusions from cross-sectional statistical analysis, not from following the same donors.

It was template switching that added a universal primer site, and there were unique molecular identifiers on the cDNA. TCRdb reprocessed the 5' RACE reads via MiXCR and lists one record per CDR3 protein. Here the sample spans approximately 500,000 distinct CDR3 sequences, roughly 15% being singletons. V was clipped by 3 bases and J by 5 bases; unmatched bases: 5. The germline gives CDR1 MGHDK, CDR2 SYGVNS. This CDR3 has 14 residues. The same data also went into a second study, on yellow fever vaccine responses in identical twins. Per that paper: Reports say the vaccine T cell response in twins looked partly convergent and partly personalized.

The chain is built from TRBV25-1 and TRBJ2-5, with 8 bases fitting TRBD2. The receptor comes from a young woman in good health. Sequencing was done on a sample of CD4+ T cells sorted from blood. For the CDR3, the DNA is TGTGCCAGCAGTGACCCTAGCGGGTTGGAGACCCAGTACTTC. Protein product: CASSDPSGLETQYF.